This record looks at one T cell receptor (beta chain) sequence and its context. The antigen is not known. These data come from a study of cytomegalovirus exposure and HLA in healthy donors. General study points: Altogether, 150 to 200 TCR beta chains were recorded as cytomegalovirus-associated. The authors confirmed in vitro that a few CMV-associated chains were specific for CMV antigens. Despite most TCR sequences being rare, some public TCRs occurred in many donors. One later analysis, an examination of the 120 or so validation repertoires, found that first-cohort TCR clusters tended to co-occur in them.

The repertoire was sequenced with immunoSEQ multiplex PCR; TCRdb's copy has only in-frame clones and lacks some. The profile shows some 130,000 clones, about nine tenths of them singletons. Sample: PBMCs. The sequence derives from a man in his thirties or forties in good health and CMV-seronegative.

CDR3 amino acids: CASSFDSRVYQFF. The DNA of the CDR3 is TGTGCCAGCAGCTTCGACTCCCGGGTTTATCAGTTCTTC. The chain carries TRBV5-4 and TRBJ2-1; D call uncertain. The CDR3 is 13 amino acids. Between the trimmed V and J ends, which lost 2 bases and 13 bases, there was a span of 16 bases. The V gene's germline CDR1 is SGHNT and CDR2 YYREEE (reference sequence).